Listed below are T cell receptor beta chains from one sample, sequenced in a study of Tregs in tolerant kidney transplant recipients. TCRdb keeps only in-frame clones here, not all; method: immunoSEQ multiplex PCR. The table has about 94,000 clones, 93% seen once; the top ten hold 0.46%. The material sequenced was CD4+ T cells from blood, taken before the transplant. The receptors come from a human donor who received a combined kidney and bone marrow transplant. Each CDR3 is given with its conserved first and last residue. Each record gives: J gene, V gene, CDR3 protein.

>TRBJ2-3|TRBV5-1
CASSPTSGGYGDTQYF
>TRBJ2-1|TRBV7-2
CASSLTGTPSTYNEQFF
>TRBJ2-1|TRBV18
CASSPLGSYNEQFF
>TRBJ2-7|TRBV4-2
CASSRDRGWEQYF
>TRBJ2-6|TRBV11-2
CASSRRGLGANVLTF
>TRBJ2-3|TRBV7-7
CASSPIPGGTDTQYF
>TRBJ2-7|TRBV7-2
CASSHSGGLAGGAPYEQYF
>TRBJ2-1|TRBV7-3
CASSLLSGTGEFF
>TRBJ2-5|TRBV7-7
CASSSAGFRSETQYF
>TRBJ2-1|TRBV9
CASSPGLAPSYNEQFF
>TRBJ2-3|TRBV19
CASSIKRSSGGSTDTQYF
>TRBJ2-7|TRBV9
CASSVGGQASYEQYF
>TRBJ2-3|TRBV19
CASSTRGLAGGGGTDTQYF
>TRBJ1-1|TRBV7-2
CASSLAGGNTEAFF
>TRBJ2-7|TRBV7-2
CASSLSAGPYEQYF
>TRBJ2-7|TRBV30
CAWSDGTGEVEQYF
>TRBJ2-1|TRBV7-2
CASSRDADNEQFF
>TRBJ1-2|TRBV27
CASSAWQHGDRAYGYTF
>TRBJ2-7|TRBV19
CARPPVWTGGDEQYF
>TRBJ1-5|TRBV21-1
CASSGNRDDQPQHF
>TRBJ2-3|TRBV5-4
CASTRGGTSTDTQYF
>TRBJ2-2|TRBV7-2
CASSFASLSTGELFF
>TRBJ2-3|TRBV7-3
CASSLRGDRMGTQYF
>TRBJ2-4|TRBV7-2
CASSLASRGQAIQYF